The clone carrying this T cell receptor (beta chain) was seen many times. On the basis of clinical symptoms, serum thyroxine and TRAb, thyroid ultrasound and orbital computed tomography, diagnoses were made. This sample is drawn from a study of T cells in Graves' hyperthyroidism and ophthalmopathy. It was RNA transcripts that yielded the amplified TCR beta CDR3 regions. The study used the HTBI primer set for a first-round RT-PCR of the TCR CDR3. TCRdb used MiXCR to reprocess the multiplex PCR reads, holding one entry per CDR3 protein. The sample includes 270,000 or so distinct CDR3 sequences, roughly 15% of them seen just once. The sequencing input was blood. The sequence came from a woman aged 50 to 60 with Graves' hyperthyroidism that later progressed to Graves' ophthalmopathy.

The CDR3 loop is CSARALAGINEQFF. The CDR3 nucleotides are TGCAGTGCTAGAGCGCTAGCGGGAATCAATGAGCAGTTCTTC. The V and J genes are TRBV20-1 and TRBJ2-1; 9 nucleotides line up with TRBD2. V shed 1 base and J 6 bases; nucleotides not matched to a gene: 4. The CDR3 is 14 residues long. The V gene's germline CDR1 is DFQATT and CDR2 SNEGSKA (reference sequence).